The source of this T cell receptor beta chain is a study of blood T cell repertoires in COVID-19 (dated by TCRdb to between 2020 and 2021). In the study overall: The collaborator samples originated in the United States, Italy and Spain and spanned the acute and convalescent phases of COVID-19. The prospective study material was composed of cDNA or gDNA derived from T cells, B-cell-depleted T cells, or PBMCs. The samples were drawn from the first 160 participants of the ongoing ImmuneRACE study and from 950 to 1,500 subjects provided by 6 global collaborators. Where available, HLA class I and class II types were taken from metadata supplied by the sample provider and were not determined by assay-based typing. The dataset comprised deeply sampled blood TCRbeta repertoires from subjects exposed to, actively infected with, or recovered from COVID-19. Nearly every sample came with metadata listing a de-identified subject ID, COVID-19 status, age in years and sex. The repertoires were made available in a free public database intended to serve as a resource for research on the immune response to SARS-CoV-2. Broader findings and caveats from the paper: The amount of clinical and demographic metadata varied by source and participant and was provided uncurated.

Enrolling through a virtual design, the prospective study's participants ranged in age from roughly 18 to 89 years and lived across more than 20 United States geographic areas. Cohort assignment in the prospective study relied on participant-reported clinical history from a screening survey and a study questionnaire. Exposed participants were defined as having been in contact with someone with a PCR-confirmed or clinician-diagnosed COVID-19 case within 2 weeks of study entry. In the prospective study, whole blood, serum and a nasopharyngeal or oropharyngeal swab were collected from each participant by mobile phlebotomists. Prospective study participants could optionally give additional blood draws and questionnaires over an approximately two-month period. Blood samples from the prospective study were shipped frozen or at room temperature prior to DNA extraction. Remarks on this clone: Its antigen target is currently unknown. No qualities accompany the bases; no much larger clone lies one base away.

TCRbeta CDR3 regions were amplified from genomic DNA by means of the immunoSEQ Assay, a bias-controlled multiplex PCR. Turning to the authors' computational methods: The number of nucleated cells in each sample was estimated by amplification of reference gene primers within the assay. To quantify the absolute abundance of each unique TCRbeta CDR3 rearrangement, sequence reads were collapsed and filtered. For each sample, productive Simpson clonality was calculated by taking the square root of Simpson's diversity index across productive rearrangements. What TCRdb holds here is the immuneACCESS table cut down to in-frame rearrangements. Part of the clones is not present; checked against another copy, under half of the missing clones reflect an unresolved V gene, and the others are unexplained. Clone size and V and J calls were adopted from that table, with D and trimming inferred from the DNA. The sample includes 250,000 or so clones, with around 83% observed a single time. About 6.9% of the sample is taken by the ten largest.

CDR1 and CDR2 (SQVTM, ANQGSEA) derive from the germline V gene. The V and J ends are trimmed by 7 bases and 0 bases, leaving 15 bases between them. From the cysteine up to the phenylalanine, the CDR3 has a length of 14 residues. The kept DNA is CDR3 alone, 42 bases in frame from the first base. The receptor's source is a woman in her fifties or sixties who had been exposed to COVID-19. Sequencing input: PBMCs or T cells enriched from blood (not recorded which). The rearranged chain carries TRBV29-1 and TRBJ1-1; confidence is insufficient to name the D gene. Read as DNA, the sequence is TGCAGCGCCGGAGGCGGGGTTATGAACACTGAAGCTTTCTTT. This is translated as CSAGGGVMNTEAFF.